The 2 T cell receptor beta chains below were found in one sample sequenced in a study of shared clonotypes between healthy human individuals. The repertoire was sequenced with immunoSEQ multiplex PCR; TCRdb's copy has only in-frame clones and lacks some. This sample has more than 2,000,000 clones, with roughly 92% found just once. Source material: naive CD4+ T cells sorted from blood. Subset denoted: CD45RA+ positively selected. These TCRs come from a man younger than 35 in good health.

The chain couples TRBV29-1 to TRBJ1-1; no firm D call. Trimming left V 2 bases short and J 7 bases short, with 8 bases between. The CDR3 has 11 amino acids. Germline V gives CDR1 SQVTM, CDR2 ANQGSEA. For the CDR3, the DNA is TGCAGCGTTGAAATGGTCGGTGAAGCTTTCTTT. Encoded protein: CSVEMVGEAFF.

The chain couples TRBV5-1 to TRBJ2-7; 8 positions agree with TRBD1. This CDR3 region has 15 residues. Germline V lookup: CDR1 SGHRS, CDR2 YFSETQ. The trim removed 7 bases at V and 6 bases at J, leaving 15 bases unmatched. Here the CDR3 reads CASAITPGQEAEQYF. CDR3 DNA: TGCGCCAGCGCGATTACACCGGGACAGGAGGCCGAGCAGTACTTC.